These 21 T cell receptor beta chains share one sample of origin, sequenced in a study of blood T cell repertoires in COVID-19. TCRdb's copy holds only in-frame clones and misses some; the assay was immunoSEQ multiplex PCR. This sample has some 60,000 clones, with around four fifths found just once. Source material: peripheral blood. The receptors were gathered from a human donor in a cohort sampled during active COVID-19.

V gene TRBV11-2 combines with J gene TRBJ1-3; 12 positions agree with TRBD1. Germline V gene data show CDR1 as SGHAT and CDR2 as FQNNGV. This CDR3 has 17 amino acids. Trimming cost V 3 bases and J 6 bases; bases outside gene matches: 9. The CDR3 region is CASSFTDAGQGANTIYF. The CDR3 nucleotides are TGTGCCAGCAGCTTTACCGACGCGGGACAGGGGGCAAACACCATATATTTT.

The gene calls are TRBV5-1 and TRBJ2-3; tentatively, D is TRBD2 (5 bases). Germline V gene sequence: CDR1 SGHRS, CDR2 YFSETQ. V was trimmed by 6 bases and J by 4 bases, leaving 6 bases between them. This CDR3 has 11 amino acids. The chain's CDR3 is CASMGADTQYF. For the CDR3, the DNA is TGCGCCAGCATGGGAGCAGATACGCAGTATTTT.

The CDR3 DNA follows: TGTGCCAGCACCCGGGGGGCCTCTGGAAACACCATATATTTT. It codes for CASTRGASGNTIYF. This chain connects TRBV6-5 to TRBJ1-3, with a weak D call TRBD1 (6 bases). CDR1 MNHEY and CDR2 SVGAGI come from the germline V gene. The CDR3 contains 14 residues. Trimming shortened V by 7 bases and J by 0 bases, and 10 bases separated the two germline ends.

The chain recombines TRBV6-5 with TRBJ1-1; D is undetermined. This CDR3 is 13 amino acids long. Trimming pared 8 bases from V and 1 base from J, leaving 11 bases between. Looked up from germline, CDR1 is MNHEY and CDR2 is SVGAGI. Here the CDR3 reads CASGHQGNTEAFF. The CDR3 DNA reads as TGTGCCAGCGGGCACCAAGGGAACACTGAAGCTTTCTTT.

CDR3 amino acids: CASSLGQGPYEQYF. The CDR3, as DNA: TGCGCCAGCAGCTTGGGACAGGGCCCCTACGAGCAGTACTTC. The chain combines TRBV5-1 with TRBJ2-7; 7 bases line up with TRBD1. Germline trimming cut 0 bases from V and 2 bases from J; bases unmatched to any gene: 2. CDR1 SGHRS and CDR2 YFSETQ come from the germline V gene. The CDR3 runs 14 residues.

This sequence joins TRBV20-1 and TRBJ2-1; D is undetermined. The CDR3 contains 11 residues. Germline loops: CDR1 DFQATT, CDR2 SNEGSKA (reference sequence). Trimming removed 5 bases from V and 9 bases from J, with 11 bases in between. In DNA, the CDR3 is TGCAGTGCTTTGGCCAGTCTTGAGCAGTTCTTC. It translates to CSALASLEQFF.

This chain joins TRBV10-3 and TRBJ2-7; 9 nucleotides line up with TRBD2. The V gene's germline CDR1 is ENHRY and CDR2 SYGVKD. The CDR3 runs to 14 residues. The CDR3 loop is CASGGGASGYEQYF. The DNA of the CDR3 is TGTGCTTCCGGCGGGGGGGCTAGCGGCTACGAGCAGTACTTC.

The V gene is TRBV4-1, the J gene TRBJ1-2; no clear D gene. CDR3 size: 13 residues. Looked up from germline, CDR1 is MGHRA and CDR2 is YSYEKL. Trimming pared 0 bases from V and 5 bases from J, leaving 7 bases between. The CDR3 is CASSQEAGYGYTF. The DNA of the CDR3 is TGCGCCAGCAGCCAAGAAGCGGGGTATGGCTACACCTTC.

The genes are TRBV14 and TRBJ2-5; D not resolved. Between the trimmed V and J ends, which lost 1 base and 5 bases, there was a span of 8 bases. CDR3 length: 13 amino acids. Per the germline V gene, CDR1 is SGHDN and CDR2 is FVKESK. The CDR3 loop is CASSQGGSETQYF. The DNA of the CDR3 is TGTGCCAGCAGCCAAGGCGGCAGCGAGACCCAGTACTTC.

V usage is TRBV5-1 and J usage is TRBJ1-1; perhaps TRBD1 as D (5 bases). Trimming shortened V by 3 bases and J by 4 bases, and 13 bases separated the two germline ends. CDR3 size: 14 residues. CDR1 and CDR2 from the germline V gene are SGHRS and YFSETQ. The CDR3 sequence is CASSWGRRGTEAFF. In nucleotides, the CDR3 is TGCGCCAGCAGCTGGGGACGGAGGGGCACTGAAGCTTTCTTT.

The chain combines TRBV6-5 with TRBJ2-3, with a weak D call TRBD2 (6 bases). The V and J ends lost 5 bases and 4 bases respectively, with 13 bases between them. Germline V CDR1 and CDR2: MNHEY, SVGAGI. The CDR3 loop spans 14 amino acids. DNA for the CDR3: TGTGCCAGCAGTCGCGGGGCCGAGGCAGATACGCAGTATTTT. Translation: CASSRGAEADTQYF.

CDR3 region: CAISDGDRANEQFF. DNA of the CDR3: TGTGCCATCAGTGACGGGGACAGGGCGAATGAGCAGTTCTTC. The chain links TRBV10-3 to TRBJ2-1, with 9 bases matching TRBD1. CDR1 ENHRY and CDR2 SYGVKD come from the germline V gene. Trimming took 3 bases from V and 7 from J; bases not matched to a gene: 4. The CDR3 runs 14 residues.

The chain has TRBV4-1 and TRBJ1-1; TRBD1 might be the D (6 bases). This CDR3 is 14 amino acids long. V was cut by 4 bases and J by 5 bases, with 14 bases left in between. Germline CDR1 is MGHRA and CDR2 is YSYEKL. CDR3: CASSLSGGATEAFF. Written as DNA, the CDR3 is TGCGCCAGCAGCCTCTCCGGGGGGGCGACTGAAGCTTTCTTT.

The chain has TRBV7-9 and TRBJ2-7; a possible D gene is TRBD2 (5 bases). Germline CDR1 SEHNR, CDR2 FQNEAQ (reference sequence). Trimming took 5 bases from V and 0 from J, leaving 8 bases between them. The CDR3 is 13 amino acids. The CDR3 sequence is CASSPGDSYEQYF. The CDR3 DNA sequence: TGTGCCAGCAGCCCCGGGGACTCCTACGAGCAGTACTTC.

The rearrangement uses TRBV2 and TRBJ1-1; no firm D call. There are 15 residues in the CDR3. V lost 5 bases and J lost 4, with 17 bases in between. Germline V lookup: CDR1 SNHLY, CDR2 FYNNEI. CDR3: CASSRDLTQSTEAFF. CDR3 nucleotide sequence: TGTGCCAGCAGTCGGGATCTAACACAGAGCACTGAAGCTTTCTTT.

The chain joins TRBV10-3 to TRBJ2-3; D is unresolved. V lost 0 bases to trimming and J lost 6 bases, with 4 bases between them. The CDR3 consists of 12 residues. The germline V gene encodes CDR1 ENHRY and CDR2 SYGVKD. For the CDR3, the DNA is TGTGCCATCAGTGAGTCCTCGGATACGCAGTATTTT. It encodes CAISESSDTQYF.

The V and J genes are TRBV28 and TRBJ2-7; the match to TRBD1 covers 7 bases. The CDR3 is made up of 14 amino acids. The germline CDR1 and CDR2 sequences are MDHEN and SYDVKM. Losses at the gene ends were 8 bases for V and 2 bases for J; bases not matched to a gene: 9. The CDR3 protein is CASHSGTVAYEQYF. CDR3 sequence (DNA): TGTGCCAGCCATTCCGGGACAGTTGCCTACGAGCAGTACTTC.

This clone was seen a single time. CDR3 coding DNA: TGTGCCAGCAGCCTCTCACCCGGTACCCACAATGAGCAGTTCTTC. Translating gives CASSLSPGTHNEQFF. The chain combines TRBV7-6 with TRBJ2-1; D is uncertain. This CDR3 has 15 residues. V was cut by 5 bases and J by 5 bases, with 16 bases left in between. Germline V gene lookup returns CDR1 SGHVS and CDR2 FNYEAQ.

This clone was observed once. V gene TRBV7-2 combines with J gene TRBJ1-2; possibly TRBD1 for D (5 bases). Trimming shortened V by 1 base and J by 2 bases, and 5 bases separated the two germline ends. This CDR3 has 13 amino acids. The V gene's germline CDR1 is SGHTA and CDR2 FQGNSA. CDR3 sequence reads: CASSLGQNYGYTF. Here the CDR3 DNA reads TGTGCCAGCAGCTTAGGACAGAACTATGGCTACACCTTC. Full variable domain (remainder filled in from reference TRBV7-2 and TRBJ1-2): GAGVSQSPSNKVTEKGKDVELRCDPISGHTALYWYRQSLGQGLEFLIYFQGNSAPDKSGLPSDRFSAERTGGSVSTLTIQRTQQEDSAVYLCASSLGQNYGYTFGSGTRLTVV.

The chain links TRBV5-4 to TRBJ2-1; the match to TRBD2 covers 7 bases. Germline trimming cut 4 bases from V and 0 bases from J; bases unmatched to any gene: 4. The V gene's germline CDR1 is SGHNT and CDR2 YYREEE (reference sequence). CDR3 length: 15 residues. The CDR3 loop reads CASSPGGFSYNEQFF. CDR3 DNA: TGTGCCAGCAGCCCGGGGGGATTCTCCTACAATGAGCAGTTCTTC. The whole variable domain, remainder taken from reference TRBV5-4 and TRBJ2-1, is ETGVTQSPTHLIKTRGQQVTLRCSSQSGHNTVSWYQQALGQGPQFIFQYYREEENGRGNFPPRFSGLQFPNYSSELNVNALELDDSALYLCASSPGGFSYNEQFFGPGTRLTVL.

This clone was observed a handful of times. CDR3 in DNA: TGTGCCAGCAGGCAGGGACAGAACTACGAGCAGTACTTC. Translating it yields CASRQGQNYEQYF. The V gene is TRBV7-9, the J gene TRBJ2-7; 7 nucleotides match TRBD1. The CDR3 sequence is 13 residues long. J was trimmed by 3 bases and V by 6 bases; bases with no gene match: 5. Germline lookup yields CDR1 SEHNR and CDR2 FQNEAQ (reference sequence).